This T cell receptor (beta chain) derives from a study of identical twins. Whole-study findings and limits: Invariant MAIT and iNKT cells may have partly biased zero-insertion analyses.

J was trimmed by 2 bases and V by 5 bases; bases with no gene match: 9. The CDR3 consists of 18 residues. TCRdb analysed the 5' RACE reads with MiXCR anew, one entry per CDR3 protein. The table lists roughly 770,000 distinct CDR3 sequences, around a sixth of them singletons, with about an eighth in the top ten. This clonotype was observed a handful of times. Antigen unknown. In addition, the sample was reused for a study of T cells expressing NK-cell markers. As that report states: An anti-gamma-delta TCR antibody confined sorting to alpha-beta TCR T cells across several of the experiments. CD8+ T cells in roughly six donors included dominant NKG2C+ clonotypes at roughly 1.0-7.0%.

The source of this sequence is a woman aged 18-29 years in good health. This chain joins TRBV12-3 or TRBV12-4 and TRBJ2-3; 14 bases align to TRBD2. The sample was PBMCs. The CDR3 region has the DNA TGTGCCAGCAGTAATCCGGGGACTAGCGGGAGTAACACAGATACGCAGTATTTT. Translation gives CASSNPGTSGSNTDTQYF.